This T cell receptor (beta chain) was identified during a study of cytomegalovirus exposure and HLA in healthy donors. Broader study findings: Researchers had no immune exposure information except CMV serostatus available.

Germline CDR1 SGDLS, CDR2 YYNGEE. CDR3 length: 15 amino acids. V was trimmed by 1 base and J by 7 bases, leaving 14 bases between them. To note about this clone: What it binds is unknown.

Primers for the PCR totalled 60 Vbeta and 13 Jbeta. Repertoires were generated with immunoSEQ multiplex PCR, while TCRdb's copy carries only in-frame clones and drops some. The sample includes more than 150,000 clones, around 78% of them seen just once. The chain links TRBV9 to TRBJ2-2; a possible D gene is TRBD1 (7 bases). The sequenced sample was PBMCs. This receptor was taken from a woman aged 40 to 49 in good health and CMV-seropositive. The CDR3 nucleotides are TGTGCCAGCAGCGTAACCCCCAGGGGGGACGGGGAGCTGTTTTTT. It encodes CASSVTPRGDGELFF.